The entry below gives a single TCR beta chain sequence along with its context. This CDR3 region has 16 residues. The V gene's germline CDR1 is MNHEY and CDR2 SMNVEV (reference sequence). V lost 1 base and J lost 1; bases outside the gene matches: 6. The data derive from a study of blood T cell repertoires in COVID-19. Study details: The study drew acute and convalescent COVID-19 samples from the United States, Italy and Spain.

Original analysis: Using reference gene primer amplification, nucleated cell counts were estimated. Clones were read by immunoSEQ multiplex PCR, and TCRdb kept only the in-frame ones, dropping some. D and trimming come from the DNA, and the V and J calls and clone size come from that table. The table has about 200,000 clones, about 82% seen once; the top ten hold 0.95%. The rearrangement links TRBV27 to TRBJ1-2; 7 positions agree with TRBD1. This TCR derives from a man between 60 and 75 years old with COVID-19, enrolled during active disease. Sequencing input: peripheral blood. CDR3 region: CASSLWTGTRNYGYTF. The CDR3 bases are TGTGCCAGCAGTTTATGGACAGGTACGCGTAACTATGGCTACACCTTC.